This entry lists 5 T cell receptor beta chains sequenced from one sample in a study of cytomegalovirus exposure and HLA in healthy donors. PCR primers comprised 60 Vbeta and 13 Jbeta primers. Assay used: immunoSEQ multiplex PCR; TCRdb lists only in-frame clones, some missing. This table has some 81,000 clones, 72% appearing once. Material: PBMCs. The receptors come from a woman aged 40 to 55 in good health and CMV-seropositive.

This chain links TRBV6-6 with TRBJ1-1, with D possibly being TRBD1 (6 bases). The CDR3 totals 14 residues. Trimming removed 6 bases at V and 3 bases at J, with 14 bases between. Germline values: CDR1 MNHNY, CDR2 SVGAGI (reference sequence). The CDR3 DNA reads TGTGCCAGCAGCCTCCAGGGGAGGGACACTGAAGCTTTCTTT. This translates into CASSLQGRDTEAFF.

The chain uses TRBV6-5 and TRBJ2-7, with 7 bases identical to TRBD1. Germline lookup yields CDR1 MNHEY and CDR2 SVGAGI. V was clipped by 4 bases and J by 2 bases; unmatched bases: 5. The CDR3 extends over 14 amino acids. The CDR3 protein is CASSFGTDTYEQYF. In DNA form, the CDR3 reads TGTGCCAGCAGTTTCGGGACAGACACCTACGAGCAGTACTTC.

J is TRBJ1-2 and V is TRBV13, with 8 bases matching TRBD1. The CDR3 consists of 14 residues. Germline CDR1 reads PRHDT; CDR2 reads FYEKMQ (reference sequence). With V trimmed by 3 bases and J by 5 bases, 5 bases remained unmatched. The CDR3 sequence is CASSFGQGEYGYTF. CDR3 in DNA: TGTGCCAGCAGCTTTGGACAGGGAGAGTATGGCTACACCTTC.

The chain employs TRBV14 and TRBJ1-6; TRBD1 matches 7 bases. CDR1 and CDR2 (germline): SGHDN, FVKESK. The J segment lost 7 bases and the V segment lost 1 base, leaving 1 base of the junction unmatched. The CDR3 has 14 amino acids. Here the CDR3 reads CASSQGDSNSPLHF. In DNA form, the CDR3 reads TGTGCCAGCAGCCAAGGGGACAGCAATTCACCCCTCCACTTT.

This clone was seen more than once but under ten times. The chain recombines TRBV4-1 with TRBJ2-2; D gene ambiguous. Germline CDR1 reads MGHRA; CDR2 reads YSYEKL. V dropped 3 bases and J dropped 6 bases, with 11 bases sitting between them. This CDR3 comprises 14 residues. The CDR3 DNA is TGCGCCAGCAGCCAGGGTACGGCGGCCGGGGAGCTGTTTTTT. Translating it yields CASSQGTAAGELFF.